Below, one T cell receptor (beta chain) is given with its context. Its specificity is unknown. A read error may produce the germline difference seen at one junction end. Method: immunoSEQ multiplex PCR; TCRdb's copy keeps in-frame clones and lacks some. The repertoire holds about 120,000 clones, with 70% to 90% as singletons. These data belong to a study of T cell responses to AZD1222 COVID-19 vaccine. General study results and limits: Vaccine-associated CD4 TCRs spanned spike, dominant at 160-218 and 743-854. Sampled repertoires all dated from after the peak T cell response. Variant regions that are unmutated are reportedly the target of nearly half of spike-specific TCRs.

The source material was peripheral blood, sampled on day 0 of MenACWY control vaccination. The clonotype originates from an adult in good health.

DNA for the CDR3: TGTGCCAGCAGCGTAATCCCGACTAGAACCACAAATACGCAGTATTTT. This codes for CASSVIPTRTTNTQYF. The chain has TRBV9 and TRBJ2-3, with TRBD2 as a possible D gene (6 bases). The length of the CDR3 is 16 residues. CDR1 is SGDLS, CDR2 YYNGEE, per germline.